The TCR beta chain described here comes from a study of blood T cell repertoires in COVID-19. The study recruited people aged 18 to 89 years across approximately 23 US areas. Clinical histories supplied by participants themselves formed the basis of cohort assignment. As handled by the study authors: Cell counts per sample came from amplifying reference gene primers. Repertoires were generated with immunoSEQ multiplex PCR, while TCRdb's copy carries only in-frame clones and drops some. V and J calls and clone size are given by that table; D and trimming were obtained from the DNA. The table shows about 280,000 clones, with around 90% occurring only once. The CDR3 is 19 residues long. Germline V CDR1 and CDR2: MGHRA, YSYEKL. J gave up 5 bases and V 0 bases, and 13 bases lay outside the gene matches.

The TCR was taken from a woman aged 25 to 39 who had recovered from COVID-19. The sample was PBMCs or T cells enriched from blood (not recorded which). The chain uses TRBV4-1 and TRBJ2-1; 10 bases agree with TRBD2. CDR3 protein: CASSQDIGSGRSNDNEQFF. The CDR3 DNA sequence: TGCGCCAGCAGCCAAGATATAGGTAGCGGGAGGTCTAACGACAATGAGCAGTTCTTC.